The 8 T cell receptor beta chains below come from one sample, sequenced in a study of T cell repertoires in cytomegalovirus infection. MiXCR, run by TCRdb on the reads, gives a single entry per CDR3 protein. Of approximately 500,000 distinct CDR3 sequences listed, around 11% are singletons. Material for sequencing was PBMCs. These receptor sequences come from a human donor in good health (CMV status not recorded). Some clones in this sample may be carry-over from other donors' samples.

The table lists this clonotype with many counts. The chain uses TRBV7-2 and TRBJ2-5, with a weak D call TRBD2 (6 bases). CDR1 and CDR2 (germline): SGHTA, FQGNSA. The CDR3 extends over 15 amino acids. Trimming shortened V by 5 bases and J by 5 bases, and 18 bases separated the two germline ends. In DNA, the CDR3 is TGTGCCAGCAGCCTCATGTTCGGGGGACCCGAGACCCAGTACTTC. Protein product: CASSLMFGGPETQYF.

This rearrangement joins TRBV7-9 to TRBJ1-5, with 7 bases aligning to TRBD1. CDR3 length equals 14 residues. Germline V gene lookup returns CDR1 SEHNR and CDR2 FQNEAQ (reference sequence). Trimming removed 2 bases from V and 7 bases from J; junction bases left unmatched: 5. In DNA form, the CDR3 reads TGTGCCAGCAGCTTAAAGGGGGCAGGCCAGCCCCAGCATTTT. This encodes CASSLKGAGQPQHF.

This clonotype was counted many times. An end of the junction does not agree with germline; a read error may underlie this. J is TRBJ2-1 and V is TRBV5-1; 9 nucleotides match TRBD1. The CDR3 covers 14 residues. Germline V gives CDR1 SGHRS, CDR2 YFSETQ. The CDR3 DNA reads TGCGCCAGCAGTTTGGGACAGGGTTTTTCTGAGCAGTTCTTC. This sequence encodes CASSLGQGFSEQFF.

This clonotype appeared many times. The rearrangement joins TRBV11-2 to TRBJ1-1, with unresolved D. V was clipped by 7 bases and J by 2 bases, with 20 bases between them. This CDR3 comprises 16 residues. CDR1 is SGHAT and CDR2 is FQNNGV in the germline V gene. CDR3 bases: TGTGCCAGCACCCTACTCCGTTGGGGTTTAAACACTGAAGCTTTCTTT. This encodes CASTLLRWGLNTEAFF.

This clonotype was counted a few times. This may be a read error: a much more frequent sequence differs by one nucleotide. This chain links TRBV2 with TRBJ1-5, with 12 nucleotides matching TRBD1. V lost 6 bases to trimming and J lost 6 bases; unmatched junction nucleotides: 6. The CDR3 spans 15 residues. The germline V gene encodes CDR1 SNHLY and CDR2 FYNNEI. The CDR3 DNA is TGTGCCAGCAGATCCGGGACAGGGGGCGGTCAGCCCCAGCATTTT. This codes for CASRSGTGGGQPQHF.

This clonotype was recorded at least ten times. CDR3 DNA sequence: TGTGCCAGCAGCTTAGTAAGCTCCTATAATTCACCCCTCCACTTT. This gives the protein CASSLVSSYNSPLHF. V gene TRBV11-2 combines with J gene TRBJ1-6; D unclear. Germline assignment: CDR1 SGHAT and CDR2 FQNNGV. V was trimmed by 1 base and J by 0 bases, leaving 4 bases between them. This CDR3 is 15 amino acids long. The full variable domain, in which reference TRBV11-2 and TRBJ1-6 provide the parts outside the CDR3, is EAGVAQSPRYKIIEKRQSVAFWCNPISGHATLYWYQQILGQGPKLLIQFQNNGVVDDSQLPKDRFSAERLKGVDSTLKIQPAKLEDSAVYLCASSLVSSYNSPLHFGNGTRLTVT.

This clonotype was counted many times. V is TRBV7-2 and J is TRBJ1-3; D is ambiguous. The germline CDR1 and CDR2 sequences are SGHTA and FQGNSA. V gave up 3 bases and J gave up 6 bases, with 9 bases separating them. This CDR3 is built from 13 residues. CDR3 in DNA: TGTGCCAGCAGCTTGATGGGGATAAACACCATATATTTT. Its protein product is CASSLMGINTIYF.

This clonotype was seen ten or more times. The chain has TRBV6-6 and TRBJ2-3; D possibly matches TRBD1 or TRBD2 (6 bases each). Germline V gene data show CDR1 as MNHNY and CDR2 as SVGAGI (reference sequence). This CDR3 has 14 amino acids. V was clipped by 9 bases and J by 3 bases, with 16 bases between them. The CDR3 DNA is TGTGCCAGTGAGGGGGGTTTGGTAACAGATACGCAGTATTTT. It yields the protein CASEGGLVTDTQYF.